This T cell receptor beta chain was sequenced for a study of blood T cell repertoires in COVID-19. CDR3 length: 12 amino acids. Under the authors' procedure: Reference gene primers were amplified, and this amplification served to estimate nucleated cell counts. Clones were read by immunoSEQ multiplex PCR, and TCRdb kept only the in-frame ones, dropping some. V, J and clone size reflect that table, while D and trimming were determined from the DNA. Of over 65,000 clones in the sample, about nine tenths were seen once. The chain links TRBV21-1 to TRBJ1-1; TRBD1 is the table's D call, not checked against the DNA. TRBV21-1 is assigned pseudogene status. The specimen was peripheral blood. The clonotype was recovered from a man between 25 and 39 years old with acute or convalescent COVID-19. The CDR3 loop is CASKPGNTEAFF. In DNA, the CDR3 is TGTGCCAGTAAACCAGGTAACACTGAAGCTTTCTTT.